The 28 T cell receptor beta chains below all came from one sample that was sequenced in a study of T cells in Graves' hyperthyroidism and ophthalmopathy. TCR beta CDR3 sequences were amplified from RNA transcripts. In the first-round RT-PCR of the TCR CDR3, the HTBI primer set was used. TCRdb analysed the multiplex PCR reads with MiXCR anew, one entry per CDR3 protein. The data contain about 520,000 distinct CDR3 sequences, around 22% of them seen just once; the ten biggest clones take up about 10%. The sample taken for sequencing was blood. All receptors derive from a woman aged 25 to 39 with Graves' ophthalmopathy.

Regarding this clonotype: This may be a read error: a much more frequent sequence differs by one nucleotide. CDR3 nucleotides: TGTGCCAGCGCAGGGACAGGGGGACGGCAGCCCCAGCAGTTT. Amino acid sequence: CASAGTGGRQPQQF. The rearrangement links TRBV25-1 to TRBJ1-5, with 11 bases aligning to TRBD1. Germline V gives CDR1 MGHDK, CDR2 SYGVNS. CDR3 length equals 14 residues.

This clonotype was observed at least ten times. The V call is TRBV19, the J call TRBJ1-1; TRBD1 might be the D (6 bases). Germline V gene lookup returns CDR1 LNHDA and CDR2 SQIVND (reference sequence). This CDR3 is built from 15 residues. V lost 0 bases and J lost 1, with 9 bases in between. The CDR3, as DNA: TGTGCCAGTAGTATAGAGGCAGGGGCGAACACTGAAGCTTTCTTT. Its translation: CASSIEAGANTEAFF.

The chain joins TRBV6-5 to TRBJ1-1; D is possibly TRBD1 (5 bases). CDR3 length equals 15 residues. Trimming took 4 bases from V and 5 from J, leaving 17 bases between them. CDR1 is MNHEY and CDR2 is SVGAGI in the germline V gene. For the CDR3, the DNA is TGTGCCAGCAGTTTCCTTCTCAGAAGGGGAACTGAAGCTTTCTTT. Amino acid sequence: CASSFLLRRGTEAFF.

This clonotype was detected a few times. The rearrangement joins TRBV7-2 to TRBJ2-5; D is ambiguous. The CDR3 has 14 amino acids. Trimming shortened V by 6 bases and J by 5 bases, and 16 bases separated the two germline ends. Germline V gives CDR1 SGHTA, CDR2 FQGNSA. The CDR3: CASSPRSGSETQYF. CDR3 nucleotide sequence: TGTGCCAGCAGTCCCAGATCCGGGTCGGAGACCCAGTACTTC.

The DNA of the CDR3 is TGTGCCAGCAGCTTAAGGGCCGCGCATTCTTACTATGGCTACACCTTC. Its protein is CASSLRAAHSYYGYTF. This sequence joins TRBV11-1 and TRBJ1-2; no reliable D call. V gave up 2 bases and J gave up 3 bases, with 16 bases separating them. This CDR3 comprises 16 residues. Germline CDR1 is SGHAT and CDR2 is FQDESV (reference sequence).

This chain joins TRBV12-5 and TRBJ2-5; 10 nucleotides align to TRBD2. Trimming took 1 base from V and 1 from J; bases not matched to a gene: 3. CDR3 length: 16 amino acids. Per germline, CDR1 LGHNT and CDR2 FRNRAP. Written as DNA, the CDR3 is TGTGCTAGTGGTTTGGGGGTAGCGGGGGGCCAAGAGACCCAGTACTTC. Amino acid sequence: CASGLGVAGGQETQYF. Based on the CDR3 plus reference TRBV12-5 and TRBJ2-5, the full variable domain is DARVTQTPRHKVTEMGQEVTMRCQPILGHNTVFWYRQTMMQGLELLAYFRNRAPLDDSGMPKDRFSAEMPDATLATLKIQPSEPRDSAVYFCASGLGVAGGQETQYFGPGTRLLVL.

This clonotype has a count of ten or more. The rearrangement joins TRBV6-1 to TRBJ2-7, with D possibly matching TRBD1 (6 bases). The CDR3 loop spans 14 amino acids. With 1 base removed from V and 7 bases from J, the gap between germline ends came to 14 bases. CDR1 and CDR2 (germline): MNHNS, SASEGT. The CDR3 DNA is TGTGCCAGCAGTGAAGATGAAGCGAGGGGGGAGCAGTACTTC. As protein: CASSEDEARGEQYF.

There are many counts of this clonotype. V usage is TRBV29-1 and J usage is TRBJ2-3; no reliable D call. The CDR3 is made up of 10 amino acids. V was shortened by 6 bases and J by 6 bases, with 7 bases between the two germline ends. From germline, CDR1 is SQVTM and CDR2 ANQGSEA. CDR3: CSVGDDTQYF. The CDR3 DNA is TGCAGCGTAGGTGACGATACGCAGTATTTT.

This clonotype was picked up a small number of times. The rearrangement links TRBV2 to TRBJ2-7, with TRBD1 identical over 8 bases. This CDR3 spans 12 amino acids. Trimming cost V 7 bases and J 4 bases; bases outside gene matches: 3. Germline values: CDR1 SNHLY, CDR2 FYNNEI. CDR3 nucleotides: TGTGCCAGCATGGACAGGGAGTACGAGCAGTACTTC. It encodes CASMDREYEQYF.

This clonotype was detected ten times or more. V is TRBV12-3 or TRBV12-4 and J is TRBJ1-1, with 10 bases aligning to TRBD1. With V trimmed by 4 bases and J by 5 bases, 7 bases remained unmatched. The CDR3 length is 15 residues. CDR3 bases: TGTGCCAGCAGTTCCGTCGGACAGGGGGTGACTGAAGCTTTCTTT. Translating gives CASSSVGQGVTEAFF.

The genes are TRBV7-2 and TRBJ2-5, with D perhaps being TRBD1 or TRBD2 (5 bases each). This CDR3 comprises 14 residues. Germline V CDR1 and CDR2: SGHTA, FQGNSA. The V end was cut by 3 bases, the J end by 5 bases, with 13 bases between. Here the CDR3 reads CASSFGRWGETQYF. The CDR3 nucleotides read TGTGCCAGCAGCTTCGGCCGATGGGGGGAGACCCAGTACTTC.

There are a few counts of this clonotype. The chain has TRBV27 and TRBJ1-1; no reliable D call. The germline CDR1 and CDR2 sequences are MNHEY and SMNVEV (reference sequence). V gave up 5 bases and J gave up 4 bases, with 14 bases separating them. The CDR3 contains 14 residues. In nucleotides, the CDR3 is TGTGCCAGCAGTCCCGGGCTCACGAGCACTGAAGCTTTCTTT. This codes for CASSPGLTSTEAFF.

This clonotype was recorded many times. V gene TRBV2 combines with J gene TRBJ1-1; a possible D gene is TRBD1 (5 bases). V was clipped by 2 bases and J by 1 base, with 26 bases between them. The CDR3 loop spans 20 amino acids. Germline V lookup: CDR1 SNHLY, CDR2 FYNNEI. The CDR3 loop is CASSERGRETPAVTNTEAFF. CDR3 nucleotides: TGTGCCAGCAGTGAAAGGGGCAGGGAAACGCCCGCGGTGACGAACACTGAAGCTTTCTTT.

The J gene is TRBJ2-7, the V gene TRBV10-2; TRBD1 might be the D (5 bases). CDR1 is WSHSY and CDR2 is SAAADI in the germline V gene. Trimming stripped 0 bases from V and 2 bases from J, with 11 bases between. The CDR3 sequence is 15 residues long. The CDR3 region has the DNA TGCGCCAGCAGTGAGTCGCGCAGGGCGACCTACGAGCAGTACTTC. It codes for CASSESRRATYEQYF.

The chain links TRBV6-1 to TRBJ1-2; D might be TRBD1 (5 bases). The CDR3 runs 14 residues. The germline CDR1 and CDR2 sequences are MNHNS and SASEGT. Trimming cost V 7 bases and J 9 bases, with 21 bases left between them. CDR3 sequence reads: CASTNRGRDLSYTF. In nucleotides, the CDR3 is TGTGCCAGCACAAACCGGGGCAGGGACTTGAGCTACACCTTC.

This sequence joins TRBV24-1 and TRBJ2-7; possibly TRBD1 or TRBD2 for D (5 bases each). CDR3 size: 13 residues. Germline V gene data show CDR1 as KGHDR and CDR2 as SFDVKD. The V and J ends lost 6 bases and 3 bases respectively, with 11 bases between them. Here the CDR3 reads CATSRRDGYEQYF. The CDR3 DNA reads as TGTGCCACCAGTAGACGGGACGGCTACGAGCAGTACTTC.

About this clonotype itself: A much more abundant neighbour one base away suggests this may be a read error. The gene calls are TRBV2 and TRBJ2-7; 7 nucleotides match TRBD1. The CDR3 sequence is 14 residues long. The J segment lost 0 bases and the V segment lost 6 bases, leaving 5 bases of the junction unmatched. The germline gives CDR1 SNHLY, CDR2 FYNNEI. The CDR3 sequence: CASSDWDSSYEQYF. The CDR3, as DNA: TGTGCCAGCAGCGACTGGGACAGCTCCTACGAGCAGTACTTC.

This CDR3 reads CATKPSSREFSEQYF. CDR3 coding DNA: TGTGCCACGAAACCTTCCTCGCGGGAGTTTTCCGAGCAGTACTTC. The J gene is TRBJ2-7, the V gene TRBV10-3, with 7 bases lining up with TRBD2. CDR3 length: 15 amino acids. In germline, CDR1 is ENHRY, CDR2 SYGVKD. V lost 10 bases to trimming and J lost 6 bases; unmatched junction nucleotides: 18.

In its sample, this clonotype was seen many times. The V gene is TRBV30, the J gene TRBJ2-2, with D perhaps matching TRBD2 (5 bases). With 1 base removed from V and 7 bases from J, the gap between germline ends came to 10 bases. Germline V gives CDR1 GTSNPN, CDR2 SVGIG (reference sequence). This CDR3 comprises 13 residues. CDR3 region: CAWSGLGGGELFF. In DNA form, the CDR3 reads TGTGCCTGGAGTGGACTTGGAGGCGGGGAGCTGTTTTTT.

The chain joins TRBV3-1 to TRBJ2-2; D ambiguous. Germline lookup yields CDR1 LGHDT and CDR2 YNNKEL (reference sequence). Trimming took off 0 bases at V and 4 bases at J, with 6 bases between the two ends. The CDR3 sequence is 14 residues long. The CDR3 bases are TGTGCCAGCAGCCAAGAATCGGGCACCGGGGAGCTGTTTTTT. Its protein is CASSQESGTGELFF.

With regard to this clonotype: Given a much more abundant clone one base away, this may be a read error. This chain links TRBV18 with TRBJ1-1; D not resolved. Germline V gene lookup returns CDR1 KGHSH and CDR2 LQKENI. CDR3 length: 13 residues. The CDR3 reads CAGSPTRNTEAFF. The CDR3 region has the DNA TGTGCCGGCTCACCAACCCGGAACACTGAAGCTTTCTTT. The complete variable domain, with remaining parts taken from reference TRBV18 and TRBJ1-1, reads NAGVMQNPRHLVRRRGQEARLRCSPMKGHSHVYWYRQLPEEGLKFMVYLQKENIIDESGMPKERFSAEFPKEGPSILRIQQVVRGDSAAYFCAGSPTRNTEAFFGQGTRLTVV.

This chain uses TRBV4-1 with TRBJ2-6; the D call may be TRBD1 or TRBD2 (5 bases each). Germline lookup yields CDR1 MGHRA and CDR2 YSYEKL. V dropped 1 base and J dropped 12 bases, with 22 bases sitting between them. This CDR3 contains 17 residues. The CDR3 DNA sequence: TGCGCCAGCAGCCAAGGGCGAGGGGTCTCTGGGGTCATCGTCCTGACTTTC. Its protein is CASSQGRGVSGVIVLTF.

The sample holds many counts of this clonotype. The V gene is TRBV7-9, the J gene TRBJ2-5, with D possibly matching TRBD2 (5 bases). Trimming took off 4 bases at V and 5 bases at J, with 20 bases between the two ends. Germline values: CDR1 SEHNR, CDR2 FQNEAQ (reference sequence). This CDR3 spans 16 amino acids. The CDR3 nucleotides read TGTGCCAGCAGCTCAACCCTACTAGGGCCCCGGGAGACCCAGTACTTC. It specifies CASSSTLLGPRETQYF.

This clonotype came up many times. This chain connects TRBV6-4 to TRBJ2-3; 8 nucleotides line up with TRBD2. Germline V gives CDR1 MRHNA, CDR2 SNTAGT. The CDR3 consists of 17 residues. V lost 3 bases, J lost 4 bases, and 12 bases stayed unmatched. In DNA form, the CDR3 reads TGTGCCAGCAGTGATCATCGAGCGGGGGAGCCGCCAGATACGCAGTATTTT. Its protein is CASSDHRAGEPPDTQYF.

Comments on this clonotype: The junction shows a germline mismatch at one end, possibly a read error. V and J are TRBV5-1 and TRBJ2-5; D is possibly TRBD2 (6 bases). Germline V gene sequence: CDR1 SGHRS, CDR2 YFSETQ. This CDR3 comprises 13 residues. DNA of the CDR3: TGCGCCAGCACTCAAGGAGGAGGGGAGACCCGGGACTTC. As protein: CASTQGGGETRDF.

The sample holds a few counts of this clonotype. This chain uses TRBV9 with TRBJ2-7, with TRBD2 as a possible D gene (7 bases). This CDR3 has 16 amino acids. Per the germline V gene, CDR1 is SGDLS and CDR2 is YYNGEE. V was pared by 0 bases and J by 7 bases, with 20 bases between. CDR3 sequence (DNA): TGTGCCAGCAGCGTAGTTGGGGGGGGCAGTTCTGGAGAGCAGTACTTC. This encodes CASSVVGGGSSGEQYF.

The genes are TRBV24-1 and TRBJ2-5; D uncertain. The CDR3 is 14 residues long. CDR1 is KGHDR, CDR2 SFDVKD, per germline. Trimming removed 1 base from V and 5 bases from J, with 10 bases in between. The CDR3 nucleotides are TGTGCCACCAGTGATTTCGGACCCGCGGAGACCCAGTACTTC. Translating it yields CATSDFGPAETQYF.

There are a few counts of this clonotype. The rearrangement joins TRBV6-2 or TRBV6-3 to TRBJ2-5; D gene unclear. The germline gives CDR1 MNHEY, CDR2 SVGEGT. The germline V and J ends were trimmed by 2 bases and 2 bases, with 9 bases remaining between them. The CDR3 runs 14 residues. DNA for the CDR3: TGTGCCAGCAGTTACGGTCAGACGCAAGAGACCCAGTACTTC. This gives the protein CASSYGQTQETQYF.